Included here is one T cell receptor beta chain sequence, with context. Its specificity is not known. Profiled with immunoSEQ multiplex PCR; TCRdb holds only in-frame clones, not every one. The profile shows about 120,000 clones, roughly nine tenths of them singletons. This sample is drawn from a study of T cell responses to AZD1222 COVID-19 vaccine. Whole-study findings and limits: Dominant CD4 TCR responses targeted spike regions 160-218 and 743-854. Donors skewed white British and female; clonal diversity was possibly underestimated.

The receptor comes from an adult who received the AZD1222 COVID-19 vaccine. Sequenced material: peripheral blood, taken 28 days after the second AZD1222 dose.

CDR3 nucleotides: TGCGCCAGCAGCCAGGGACAGGGTGAAGAGACCCAGTACTTC. Translation: CASSQGQGEETQYF. The genes are TRBV5-1 and TRBJ2-5; 9 positions match TRBD1. CDR1 is SGHRS, CDR2 YFSETQ, per germline. The CDR3 spans 14 residues. The trim removed 4 bases at V and 3 bases at J, leaving 4 bases unmatched.